These 31 T cell receptor beta chains were sequenced from one sample in a study of T cell responses to AZD1222 COVID-19 vaccine. Sequencing was performed with immunoSEQ multiplex PCR; in TCRdb, only in-frame clones are kept and a portion is missing. The sample shows 100,000 to 150,000 clones, approximately 88% of them seen only once. This specimen consisted of peripheral blood, obtained on day 0 of MenACWY control vaccination. The receptors come from an adult in good health.

V gene TRBV28 combines with J gene TRBJ1-4; D is perhaps TRBD1 (6 bases). The V gene's germline CDR1 is MDHEN and CDR2 SYDVKM. Trimming took off 1 base at V and 8 bases at J, with 14 bases between the two ends. The CDR3 runs to 15 residues. The CDR3 here is CASSLFRGAREKLFF. The CDR3 region has the DNA TGTGCCAGCAGTTTATTTAGGGGGGCGCGGGAAAAACTGTTTTTT.

This clone appeared a single time. The V and J genes are TRBV2 and TRBJ1-1; D is perhaps TRBD1 (5 bases). Trimming shortened V by 8 bases and J by 5 bases, and 6 bases separated the two germline ends. This CDR3 has 10 amino acids. Per the germline V gene, CDR1 is SNHLY and CDR2 is FYNNEI. CDR3 nucleotide sequence: TGTGCCAGCGGGGGGACTGAAGCTTTCTTT. Encoded protein: CASGGTEAFF.

The genes are TRBV5-1 and TRBJ1-1; D remains ambiguous. The germline CDR1 and CDR2 sequences are SGHRS and YFSETQ. CDR3 length: 13 residues. Trimming pared 4 bases from V and 3 bases from J, leaving 10 bases between. CDR3 DNA: TGCGCCAGCAGCCACGGGGTTTACACTGAAGCTTTCTTT. It yields the protein CASSHGVYTEAFF.

This chain connects TRBV29-1 to TRBJ2-1, with D perhaps TRBD2 (5 bases). Germline CDR1 and CDR2: SQVTM and ANQGSEA. The CDR3 is made up of 13 amino acids. Trimming took off 4 bases at V and 3 bases at J, with 10 bases between the two ends. The CDR3 DNA follows: TGCAGCGTTGCCAGGAGCGGCTACAATGAGCAGTTCTTC. This gives the protein CSVARSGYNEQFF.

The rearrangement uses TRBV13 and TRBJ2-5, with no clear D. Deletions cut 4 bases from V and 5 bases from J, with 14 bases between. The CDR3 has 14 residues. Germline V gives CDR1 PRHDT, CDR2 FYEKMQ (reference sequence). The CDR3 region is CASSSRTTTETQYF. CDR3 DNA sequence: TGTGCCAGCAGCTCCCGCACTACGACTGAGACCCAGTACTTC. The entire variable domain, with the rest obtained from reference TRBV13 and TRBJ2-5, is as follows: AAGVIQSPRHLIKEKRETATLKCYPIPRHDTVYWYQQGPGQDPQFLISFYEKMQSDKGSIPDRFSAQQFSDYHSELNMSSLELGDSALYFCASSSRTTTETQYFGPGTRLLVL.

This clone was counted between two and nine times. The chain uses TRBV28 and TRBJ1-5; D might be TRBD1 (5 bases). Germline V gene data show CDR1 as MDHEN and CDR2 as SYDVKM. V shed 6 bases and J shed 3 bases, with 15 bases lying between them. The CDR3 runs to 15 residues. CDR3 amino acids: CASSPPEGINQPQHF. CDR3 nucleotides: TGTGCCAGCAGCCCCCCTGAGGGGATCAATCAGCCCCAGCATTTT.

The CDR3 nucleotides read TGTGCCAGCAGAGGGACTAGCGACTACGAGCAGTACTTC. Its protein is CASRGTSDYEQYF. The chain has TRBV6-5 and TRBJ2-7; TRBD2 aligns across 10 bases. Germline values: CDR1 MNHEY, CDR2 SVGAGI. This CDR3 spans 13 amino acids. Trimming took 6 bases from V and 3 from J; bases not matched to a gene: 2.

The chain has TRBV7-9 and TRBJ1-1; D is unclear. Germline-derived CDR1 and CDR2 are SEHNR and FQNEAQ (reference sequence). CDR3 size: 13 residues. V dropped 1 base and J dropped 2 bases, with 5 bases sitting between them. Written as DNA, the CDR3 is TGTGCCAGCAGCTTAGACCTTAACACTGAAGCTTTCTTT. As protein: CASSLDLNTEAFF.

V gene TRBV2 combines with J gene TRBJ1-1; D unclear. The CDR3 runs 13 residues. Trimming cost V 6 bases and J 0 bases, with 8 bases left between them. Germline CDR1 reads SNHLY; CDR2 reads FYNNEI. The CDR3 sequence is CASSVGLNTEAFF. CDR3 DNA: TGTGCCAGCAGCGTCGGGCTGAACACTGAAGCTTTCTTT.

V usage is TRBV7-3 and J usage is TRBJ1-1; possibly TRBD1 for D (5 bases). Trimming took off 4 bases at V and 11 bases at J, with 20 bases between the two ends. Germline V gene data show CDR1 as SGHTA and CDR2 as FQGTGA. There are 14 residues in the CDR3. This chain's CDR3 is CASSSPEKGREAFF. Written as DNA, the CDR3 is TGTGCCAGCAGCTCCCCGGAGAAGGGGAGAGAGGCTTTCTTT.

The V call is TRBV5-5, the J call TRBJ2-7, with D perhaps TRBD1 or TRBD2 (5 bases each). In germline, CDR1 is SGHKS, CDR2 YYEKEE (reference sequence). The CDR3 has 15 amino acids. With 3 bases removed from V and 3 bases from J, the gap between germline ends came to 16 bases. DNA of the CDR3: TGTGCCAGCAGCTCAACCGGGACCGCCATCTACGAGCAGTACTTC. It yields the protein CASSSTGTAIYEQYF.

The chain is built from TRBV19 and TRBJ2-7, with D perhaps matching TRBD1 (5 bases). Trimming stripped 5 bases from V and 7 bases from J, with 18 bases between. The CDR3 runs to 14 residues. CDR1 is LNHDA, CDR2 SQIVND, per germline (reference sequence). The CDR3 DNA is TGTGCCAGTAGTCCCGACTGGGTAGCAGGGGAGCAGTACTTC. The encoded protein is CASSPDWVAGEQYF.

V is TRBV4-1 and J is TRBJ2-1; the D gene is possibly TRBD2 (5 bases). The germline V gene has CDR1 MGHRA and CDR2 YSYEKL. V lost 6 bases and J 4 bases, leaving 13 bases between the germline ends. The CDR3 extends over 14 amino acids. The CDR3 loop is CASSRSGQYNEQFF. CDR3 in DNA: TGCGCCAGCAGTCGAAGCGGTCAGTACAATGAGCAGTTCTTC.

V gene TRBV5-1 combines with J gene TRBJ2-5; D perhaps matches TRBD1 (6 bases). V was clipped by 0 bases and J by 4 bases, with 10 bases between them. This CDR3 is built from 14 residues. Germline loops: CDR1 SGHRS, CDR2 YFSETQ. The CDR3 sequence is CASSLVLQGETQYF. CDR3 bases: TGCGCCAGCAGCTTGGTATTACAGGGAGAGACCCAGTACTTC. Full variable domain (missing parts from reference TRBV5-1 and TRBJ2-5): KAGVTQTPRYLIKTRGQQVTLSCSPISGHRSVSWYQQTPGQGLQFLFEYFSETQRNKGNFPGRFSGRQFSNSRSEMNVSTLELGDSALYLCASSLVLQGETQYFGPGTRLLVL.

CDR3: CASKGNSYEQYF. The CDR3 region has the DNA TGTGCCAGCAAGGGCAACTCCTACGAGCAGTACTTC. V is TRBV2 and J is TRBJ2-7; D remains ambiguous. Germline CDR1 and CDR2: SNHLY and FYNNEI. This CDR3 has 12 amino acids. The V end lost 7 bases, the J end lost 0 bases, and 7 bases lay between the germline ends.

The chain joins TRBV10-1 to TRBJ2-1; the D gene could be TRBD1 or TRBD2 (5 bases each). Germline CDR1 reads WNHNN; CDR2 reads SYGVQD (reference sequence). CDR3 length: 14 residues. V was pared by 0 bases and J by 5 bases, with 8 bases between. The CDR3 region has the DNA TGCGCCAGCAGTGAGTCGGGGGTGGACAATGAGCAGTTCTTC. This sequence encodes CASSESGVDNEQFF.

This rearrangement joins TRBV20-1 to TRBJ2-3, with D perhaps TRBD1 or TRBD2 (6 bases each). The CDR3 extends over 16 amino acids. The germline V and J ends were trimmed by 3 bases and 9 bases, with 25 bases remaining between them. Looked up from germline, CDR1 is DFQATT and CDR2 is SNEGSKA (reference sequence). The CDR3 region is CSASRGRPRIMETQYF. CDR3 coding DNA: TGCAGTGCTAGTAGGGGGAGGCCCAGAATCATGGAGACGCAGTATTTT.

The chain has TRBV19 and TRBJ1-1; weak D call: TRBD1 (5 bases). The CDR3 runs 14 residues. With 6 bases removed from V and 1 base from J, the gap between germline ends came to 12 bases. Per the germline V gene, CDR1 is LNHDA and CDR2 is SQIVND (reference sequence). The CDR3 region is CASSPGRGNTEAFF. As DNA, the CDR3 is TGTGCCAGTAGCCCGGGAAGGGGGAACACTGAAGCTTTCTTT.

This clone was picked up a small number of times. This chain connects TRBV5-1 to TRBJ1-1; possibly TRBD1 for D (5 bases). This CDR3 region has 14 residues. V was pared by 4 bases and J by 1 base, with 11 bases between. Germline CDR1 and CDR2: SGHRS and YFSETQ. As DNA, the CDR3 is TGCGCCAGCAGCCTGCTGGGGCCGAACACTGAAGCTTTCTTT. Translated: CASSLLGPNTEAFF.

The chain uses TRBV5-5 and TRBJ1-2; D possibly corresponds to TRBD1 (6 bases). V shed 5 bases and J shed 8 bases, with 19 bases lying between them. The CDR3 totals 14 residues. Germline CDR1 is SGHKS and CDR2 is YYEKEE (reference sequence). This CDR3 reads CASRGHDLQGGYTF. Written as DNA, the CDR3 is TGTGCCAGCAGAGGCCACGACCTCCAGGGGGGCTACACCTTC.

The chain is built from TRBV28 and TRBJ1-2, with D possibly TRBD1 on 6 matching bases. V shed 2 bases and J shed 3 bases, with 13 bases lying between them. The germline V gene encodes CDR1 MDHEN and CDR2 SYDVKM. This CDR3 has 15 residues. CDR3 in DNA: TGTGCCAGCAGTTTAGGGGGCAGGGGCGACTATGGCTACACCTTC. This translates into CASSLGGRGDYGYTF.

This clone has a handful of counts. The chain employs TRBV2 and TRBJ2-6; perhaps TRBD2 as D (5 bases). The CDR3 has 16 amino acids. The germline CDR1 and CDR2 sequences are SNHLY and FYNNEI. V was pared by 3 bases and J by 2 bases, with 11 bases between. The CDR3 sequence is CASSDWSGAGANVLTF. CDR3 nucleotide sequence: TGTGCCAGCAGTGATTGGTCCGGGGCTGGGGCCAACGTCCTGACTTTC.

V and J are TRBV5-1 and TRBJ1-2; 7 bases match TRBD1. The trim removed 3 bases at V and 1 base at J, leaving 6 bases unmatched. CDR3 size: 15 residues. Germline V lookup: CDR1 SGHRS, CDR2 YFSETQ. The DNA of the CDR3 is TGCGCCAGCAGCTGGGGGGGACAGAGTAACTATGGCTACACCTTC. It yields the protein CASSWGGQSNYGYTF.

This sequence joins TRBV18 and TRBJ2-5; D is ambiguous. This CDR3 has 10 amino acids. The ends were cut back, 5 bases at V and 4 bases at J, with 2 bases in the middle. The V gene's germline CDR1 is KGHSH and CDR2 LQKENI. CDR3 in DNA: TGTGCCAGCTCATCAGAGACCCAGTACTTC. Translation gives CASSSETQYF.

This clone was detected once. The J gene is TRBJ1-6, the V gene TRBV19; TRBD1 matches at 9 bases. The CDR3 contains 16 residues. V gave up 5 bases and J gave up 7 bases; unmatched junction bases: 9. Germline CDR1 and CDR2: LNHDA and SQIVND (reference sequence). CDR3 region: CASSHRTGAGNSPLHF. In DNA form, the CDR3 reads TGTGCCAGTAGTCATCGGACAGGGGCGGGGAATTCACCCCTCCACTTT.

The chain employs TRBV5-3 and TRBJ1-3, with D unresolved. TRBV5-3 is known as an ORF, though its function is uncertain. The CDR3 has 17 amino acids. V dropped 0 bases and J dropped 0 bases, with 13 bases sitting between them. CDR3 nucleotides: TGTGCCAGAAGCTTGGCCGGTGACCAATGCTCTGGAAACACCATATATTTT. Translating it yields CARSLAGDQCSGNTIYF.

The J gene is TRBJ1-2, the V gene TRBV9, with D uncertain. Deletions cut 5 bases from V and 0 bases from J, with 17 bases between. Germline CDR1 reads SGDLS; CDR2 reads YYNGEE. The CDR3 covers 16 residues. CDR3 loop: CASSANWGVANYGYTF. CDR3 nucleotides: TGTGCCAGCAGTGCCAATTGGGGAGTAGCTAACTATGGCTACACCTTC.

This sequence joins TRBV20-1 and TRBJ2-1; TRBD2 matches at 10 bases. The V segment lost 3 bases and the J segment 9 bases; nucleotides outside the gene matches: 5. The length of the CDR3 is 13 residues. CDR1 is DFQATT and CDR2 is SNEGSKA in the germline V gene (reference sequence). The CDR3 loop is CSASGLAGVEQFF. As DNA, the CDR3 is TGCAGTGCTAGTGGGCTAGCGGGAGTTGAGCAGTTCTTC.

This chain uses TRBV5-4 with TRBJ2-1; perhaps D is TRBD1 or TRBD2 (5 bases each). The CDR3 runs to 14 residues. V gave up 0 bases and J gave up 4 bases, with 8 bases separating them. CDR1 is SGHNT, CDR2 YYREEE, per germline (reference sequence). The CDR3 reads CASSLVGTYNEQFF. CDR3 nucleotide sequence: TGTGCCAGCAGCTTGGTAGGGACGTACAATGAGCAGTTCTTC.

A note on this clone: The sample holds other DNA sequences that translate to the same CDR3. The V and J genes are TRBV5-6 and TRBJ1-5; unclear D gene. The CDR3 has 14 amino acids. Per germline, CDR1 SGHDT and CDR2 YYEEEE. Trimming stripped 0 bases from V and 0 bases from J, with 4 bases between. CDR3 sequence: CASSLGISNQPQHF. CDR3 bases: TGTGCCAGCAGCTTGGGGATTAGCAATCAGCCCCAGCATTTT.

The rearrangement uses TRBV24-1 and TRBJ2-4; D may correspond to TRBD1 or TRBD2 (5 bases each). The CDR3 spans 13 residues. V was pared by 5 bases and J by 11 bases, with 15 bases between. Per the germline V gene, CDR1 is KGHDR and CDR2 is SFDVKD. CDR3 residues: CATSGLEGSLQYF. DNA of the CDR3: TGTGCCACCAGTGGTCTCGAGGGGTCCCTTCAGTACTTC.